A selection of T cell receptor beta chains follows, all from one sample in a study of spatial heterogeneity in lung cancer. TCRdb recomputed calls from the 5' RACE reads with MiXCR, one row per CDR3 protein. The sample yields 8,000 to 9,500 distinct CDR3 sequences, roughly 3% seen once. Specimen: lung tumor tissue, collected at surgery. All receptors derive from a male donor with early-stage non-small cell lung cancer. Each CDR3 is given with its conserved first and last residue.

v_gene,CDR3aa
TRBV4-2,CASSQDRLALDTQYF
TRBV3-1,CASSQNSGIPTQYF
TRBV3-1,CASSQGQRGAYQETQYF
TRBV6-5,CASSYKYNQPQHF
TRBV6-5,CASSYGRRTDTQYF
TRBV7-2,CASSLAWGQSNTGELFF
TRBV4-3,CASSWGRVSGANVLTF
TRBV20-1,CSARDSGLWSGTQYF
TRBV5-4,CASSLGGRGDNEQFF
TRBV6-2/TRBV6-3,CASSPGSGAYEQYF
TRBV28,CASTLRDSRGELFF
TRBV5-1,CASSLGESNQPQHF
TRBV5-6,CASSLAAVSGNTIYF
TRBV20-1,CSASGVRGALGHEQFF
TRBV10-3,CAIRGQGASLRQYF
TRBV9,CASSVEDRVTTQYF
TRBV4-2,CASSHADRGRSDTQYF
TRBV3-1,CASSQRGRETQYF
TRBV5-4,CASSPGQGSSNSPLHF
TRBV7-2,CASSLAWGQETQYF
TRBV6-5,CASSEGGVYEQYF
TRBV3-1,CASSPSHGGYNEQFF
TRBV3-1,CASSTLNSDFEYEQYF
TRBV28,CASRSSNTGELFF
TRBV6-6,CASSEQGEAFF
TRBV5-1,CASSLDPPGGYTF
TRBV18,CASTRDLSYEQYF
TRBV6-4,CASTPEAGSYGYTF
TRBV29-1,CSIRQGKNTGELFF
TRBV27,CASSLYSARGNQPQHF
TRBV7-6,CASSLGPGQSSQETQYF
TRBV6-5,CASRSYGQGAGETQYF
TRBV6-2/TRBV6-3,CASSLSIKYEQYF
TRBV28,CASIRDTLHYNEQFF
TRBV28,CASSLTGPSYNEQFF
TRBV29-1,CSARLQMNTEAFF
TRBV11-3,CASSLRGGDSGYGYTF
TRBV24-1,CATSVGGVAETQYF
TRBV7-2,CASSLDRGQGRNYGYTF
TRBV7-2,CASSLEGTSKFF
TRBV28,CASSSAPGRRTEAFF
TRBV5-4,CASSTANSNQPQHF